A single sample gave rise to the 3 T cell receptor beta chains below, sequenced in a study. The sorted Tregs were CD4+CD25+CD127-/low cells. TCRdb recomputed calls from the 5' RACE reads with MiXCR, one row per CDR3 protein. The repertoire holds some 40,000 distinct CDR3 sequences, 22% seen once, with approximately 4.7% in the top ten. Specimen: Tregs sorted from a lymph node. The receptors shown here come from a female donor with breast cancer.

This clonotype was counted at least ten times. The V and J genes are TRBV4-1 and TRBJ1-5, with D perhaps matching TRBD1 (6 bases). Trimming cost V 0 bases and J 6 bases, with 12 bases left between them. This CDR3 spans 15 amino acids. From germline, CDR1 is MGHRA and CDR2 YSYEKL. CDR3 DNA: TGCGCCAGCAGCCAAGAAGGGGGGGGTGGTCAGCCCCAGCATTTT. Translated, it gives CASSQEGGGGQPQHF.

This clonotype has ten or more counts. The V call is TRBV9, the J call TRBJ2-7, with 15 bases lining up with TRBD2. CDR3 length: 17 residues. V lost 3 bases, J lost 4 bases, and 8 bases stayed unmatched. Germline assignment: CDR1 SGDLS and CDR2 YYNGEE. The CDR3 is CASSEGTSGRPLYEQYF. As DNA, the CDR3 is TGTGCCAGCAGCGAAGGGACTAGCGGGAGGCCGCTATACGAGCAGTACTTC.

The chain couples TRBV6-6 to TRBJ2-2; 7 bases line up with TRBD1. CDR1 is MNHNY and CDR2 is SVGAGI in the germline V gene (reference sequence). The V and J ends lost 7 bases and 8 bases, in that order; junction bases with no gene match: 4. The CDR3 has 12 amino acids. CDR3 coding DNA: TGTGCCAGCAAAGGGACAGCTGGGGAGCTGTTTTTT. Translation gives CASKGTAGELFF.